This T cell receptor beta chain was recovered during a study of cytomegalovirus exposure and HLA in healthy donors. 13 Jbeta primers and 60 Vbeta primers were used for the PCR. The method was immunoSEQ multiplex PCR; TCRdb's version includes in-frame clones alone and lacks a portion of them. The table includes over 100,000 clones, approximately 80% detected once. The V and J ends lost 8 bases and 0 bases, in that order; junction bases with no gene match: 17. The germline CDR1 and CDR2 sequences are GTSNPN and SVGIG (reference sequence). The CDR3 spans 18 residues. The sequenced material came from PBMCs. The receptor comes from a woman aged 25 to 39 in good health and CMV-seronegative. V usage is TRBV30 and J usage is TRBJ2-1, with 9 nucleotides matching TRBD1. The CDR3 reads CARDRDRVPGSSYNEQFF. In nucleotides, the CDR3 is TGTGCCCGCGACCGGGACAGGGTCCCTGGTTCCTCCTACAATGAGCAGTTCTTC.